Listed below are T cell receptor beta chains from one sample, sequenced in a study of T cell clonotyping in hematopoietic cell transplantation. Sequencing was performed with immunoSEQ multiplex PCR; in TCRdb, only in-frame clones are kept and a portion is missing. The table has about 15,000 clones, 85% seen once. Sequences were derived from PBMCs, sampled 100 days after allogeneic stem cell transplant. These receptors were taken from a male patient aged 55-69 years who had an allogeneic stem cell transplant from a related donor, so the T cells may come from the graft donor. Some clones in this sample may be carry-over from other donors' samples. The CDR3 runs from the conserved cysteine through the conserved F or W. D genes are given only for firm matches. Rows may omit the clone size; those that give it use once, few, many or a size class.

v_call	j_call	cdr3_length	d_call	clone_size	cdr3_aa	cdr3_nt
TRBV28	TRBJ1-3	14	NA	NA	CASTLGDSGNTIYF	TGTGCCAGCACACTCGGGGACTCTGGAAACACCATATATTTT
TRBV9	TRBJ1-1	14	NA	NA	CASSPRQAHTEAFF	TGTGCCAGCAGCCCCCGGCAAGCACACACTGAAGCTTTCTTT
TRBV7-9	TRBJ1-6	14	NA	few	CASSSRTLGSPLHF	TGTGCCAGCAGCTCACGGACGCTTGGTTCACCCCTCCACTTT
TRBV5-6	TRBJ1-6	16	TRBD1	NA	CASSPDRGGHNSPLHF	TGTGCCAGCAGCCCGGACAGGGGAGGGCATAATTCACCCCTCCACTTT
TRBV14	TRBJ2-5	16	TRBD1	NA	CASSRRDRGYGETQYF	TGTGCCAGCAGCCGTCGAGACAGGGGGTATGGGGAGACCCAGTACTTC
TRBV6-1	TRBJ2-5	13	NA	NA	CASTRTTEETQYF	TGTGCCAGCACCCGGACGACGGAAGAGACCCAGTACTTC
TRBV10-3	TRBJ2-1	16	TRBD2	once	CAISESDTSEYNEQFF	TGTGCCATCAGTGAGTCGGACACTAGCGAGTACAATGAGCAGTTCTTC
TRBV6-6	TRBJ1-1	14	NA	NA	CASSTFTGSTEAFF	TGTGCCAGCAGTACCTTTACAGGGTCCACTGAAGCTTTCTTT
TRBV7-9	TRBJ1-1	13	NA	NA	CAIVTGGNTEAFF	TGTGCCATCGTGACCGGTGGGAACACTGAAGCTTTCTTT
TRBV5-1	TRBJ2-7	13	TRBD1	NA	CASSLTGGREQYF	TGCGCCAGCAGCCTGACAGGGGGGCGAGAGCAGTACTTC
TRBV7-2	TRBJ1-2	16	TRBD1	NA	CASSSPGQLQNYGYTF	TGTGCCAGCAGCTCACCGGGACAGCTTCAAAACTATGGCTACACCTTC
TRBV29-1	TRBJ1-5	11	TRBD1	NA	CSAGQNQPQHF	TGCAGCGCGGGACAGAATCAGCCCCAGCATTTT
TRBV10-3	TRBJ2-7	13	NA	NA	CAISESQGHEQYF	TGTGCCATCAGTGAAAGTCAGGGGCACGAGCAGTACTTC
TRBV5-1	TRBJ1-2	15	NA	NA	CASNLLGSGEGGYTF	TGCGCCAGCAACCTCCTTGGGTCGGGTGAGGGTGGCTACACCTTC
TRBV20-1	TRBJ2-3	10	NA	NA	CSASTDTQYF	TGCAGTGCTAGCACAGATACGCAGTATTTT
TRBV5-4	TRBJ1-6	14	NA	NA	CASSPGSVNSPLHF	TGTGCCAGCAGCCCCGGGTCGGTAAATTCACCCCTCCACTTT
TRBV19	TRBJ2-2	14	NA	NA	CASSPSSGTGELFF	TGTGCCAGTAGTCCCTCCAGCGGCACCGGGGAGCTGTTTTTT
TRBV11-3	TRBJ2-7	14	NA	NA	CASSLERNSYEQYF	TGTGCCAGCAGCCTAGAGAGGAACTCCTACGAGCAGTACTTC
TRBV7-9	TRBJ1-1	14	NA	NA	CASSLGAGSAEAFF	TGTGCCAGCAGCTTAGGGGCCGGGAGCGCTGAAGCTTTCTTT
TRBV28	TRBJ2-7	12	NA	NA	CAVGSKSYEQYF	TGTGCCGTCGGGTCCAAGTCCTACGAGCAGTACTTC
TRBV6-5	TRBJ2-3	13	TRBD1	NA	CASSADRVDTQYF	TGTGCCAGCAGTGCCGACAGGGTTGATACGCAGTATTTT
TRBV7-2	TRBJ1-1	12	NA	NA	CATMRVNTEAFF	TGTGCCACTATGCGGGTGAACACTGAAGCTTTCTTT
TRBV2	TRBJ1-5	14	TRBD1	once	CASNLDRGNQPQHF	TGTGCCAGCAACCTAGACAGGGGCAATCAGCCCCAGCATTTT
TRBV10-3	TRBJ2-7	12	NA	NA	CAMSEGGYEQYF	TGTGCCATGTCTGAAGGAGGCTACGAGCAGTACTTC
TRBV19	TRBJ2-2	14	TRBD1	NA	CASSMRGRTGELFF	TGTGCCAGTAGTATGAGGGGGCGAACCGGGGAGCTGTTTTTT
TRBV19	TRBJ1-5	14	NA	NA	CASRSRVGNQPQHF	TGTGCCAGTAGAAGCAGGGTAGGTAATCAGCCCCAGCATTTT
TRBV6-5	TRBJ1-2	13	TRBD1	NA	CASGGQNTYGYTF	TGTGCCAGCGGGGGACAGAATACCTATGGCTACACCTTC
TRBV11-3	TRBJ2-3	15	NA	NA	CASSPPGGRGDTQYF	TGTGCCAGCAGCCCCCCCGGGGGCAGGGGAGATACGCAGTATTTT
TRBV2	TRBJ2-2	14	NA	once	CASSVEPLDGELFF	TGTGCCAGCAGTGTCGAGCCTCTGGACGGGGAGCTGTTTTTT
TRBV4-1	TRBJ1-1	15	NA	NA	CASSQARGMNTEAFF	TGCGCCAGCAGCCAAGCCAGGGGTATGAACACTGAAGCTTTCTTT
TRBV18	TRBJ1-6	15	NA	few	CASSPIRGEGSPLHF	TGTGCCAGCTCACCTATAAGAGGCGAAGGGTCACCCCTCCACTTT
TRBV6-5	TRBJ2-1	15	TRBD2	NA	CASSYSTSGHNEQFF	TGTGCCAGCAGTTACAGTACTAGCGGACACAATGAGCAGTTCTTC
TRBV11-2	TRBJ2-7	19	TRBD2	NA	CASSLDRGLAGGQASSQYF	TGTGCCAGCAGCTTAGATCGGGGCTTAGCGGGGGGGCAAGCCTCGTCGCAGTACTTC
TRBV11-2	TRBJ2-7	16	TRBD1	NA	CASSLQSSGQGNEQYF	TGTGCCAGCAGCTTACAAAGTTCGGGACAGGGGAACGAGCAGTACTTC
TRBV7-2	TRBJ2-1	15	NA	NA	CASSYTRGAHNEQFF	TGTGCCAGCAGCTATACCCGGGGGGCTCACAATGAGCAGTTCTTC
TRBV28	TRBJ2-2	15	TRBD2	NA	CASSSGGANTGELFF	TGTGCCAGCAGTAGCGGGGGGGCGAACACCGGGGAGCTGTTTTTT
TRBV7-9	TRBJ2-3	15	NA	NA	CASSLADASTDTQYF	TGTGCCAGCAGCTTAGCGGACGCTAGCACAGATACGCAGTATTTT
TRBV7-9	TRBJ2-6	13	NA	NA	CASSSTGTNVLTF	TGTGCCAGCAGTTCCACAGGGACCAACGTCCTGACTTTC
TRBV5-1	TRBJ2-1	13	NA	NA	CASSPTEVHEQFF	TGCGCCAGCAGCCCAACAGAGGTCCATGAGCAGTTCTTC
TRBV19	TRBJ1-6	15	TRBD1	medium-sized	CASSIRDSDNSPLHF	TGTGCCAGTAGTATCCGGGACAGTGATAATTCACCCCTCCACTTT
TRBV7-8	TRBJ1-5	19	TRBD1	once	CASSLVIGTEEYSNQPQHF	TGTGCCAGCAGCTTAGTTATTGGGACAGAAGAATATAGCAATCAGCCCCAGCATTTT